The clone carrying this T cell receptor (beta chain) was seen at least ten times. The antigen is not known. The sample comes from a study of T cells in Graves' hyperthyroidism and ophthalmopathy. General study findings and limits: The blood repertoire included most of the expanded thyroid clonotypes above 0.001.

The CDR3 runs to 14 residues. Germline CDR1 SNHLY, CDR2 FYNNEI. J gave up 3 bases and V 7 bases, and 9 bases lay outside the gene matches. TCR beta CDR3 sequences were amplified from RNA transcripts. The HTBI primer set was used in a first-round RT-PCR of the TCR CDR3. TCRdb reanalysed the multiplex PCR reads using MiXCR and keeps one entry per CDR3 protein. The sample yields roughly 400,000 distinct CDR3 sequences, around 25% seen once. The TCR originated in a man over 45 with Graves' hyperthyroidism. Input material: blood. The gene calls are TRBV2 and TRBJ2-7, with TRBD2 matching over 7 bases. CDR3 DNA sequence: TGTGCCAGCACTCTGGGGGGGGGGAGCTACGAGCAGTACTTC. This gives the protein CASTLGGGSYEQYF.